Sequencing of this T cell receptor (beta chain) was carried out in a study of tumor-infiltrating lymphocytes in oesophageal squamous cell carcinoma. This CDR3 is 12 amino acids long. CDR1 and CDR2 (germline): SGHTA, FQGTGA. TCRdb itself ran the PCR reads through MiXCR, one entry per CDR3 protein. The table lists 19,000 or so distinct CDR3 sequences, more than 30% of them singletons, with about 40% in the top ten. The gene calls are TRBV7-3 and TRBJ2-6; D unresolved. The tail of the sequence fits TRBJ2-1 better, so the J call may be wrong. This receptor was taken from a male donor with esophageal squamous cell carcinoma. Input material: esophageal tumor tissue. The CDR3 coding sequence is TGTGCCAGCAGCTTAGGTGTAGGAGAGCAGTTCTTC. Its translation is CASSLGVGEQFF.